These T cell receptor beta chains were read from a single sample in a study of blood T cell repertoires in COVID-19. The data were produced by immunoSEQ multiplex PCR, yet TCRdb's version contains in-frame clones alone and is incomplete. The sample holds roughly 120,000 clones; 85% are singletons and the top ten take about 13%. Sequenced: peripheral blood. These receptors all stem from a human donor in a cohort sampled during active COVID-19. The CDR3 runs from the conserved cysteine through the conserved F or W. The order of the fields is V gene, J gene, D gene, clone size, CDR3 protein, CDR3 DNA. D genes are given only for firm matches. Clone size is shown for a subset of rows, as once, few, many or a class of expanded clone.

>TRBV5-1|TRBJ1-3|NA|NA
CASSLGASLSGNTIYF
TGCGCCAGCAGCTTGGGGGCCAGCCTCTCTGGAAACACCATATATTTT
>TRBV14|TRBJ1-1|NA|NA
CASSPRSGEANTEAFF
TGTGCCAGCAGCCCTAGATCGGGGGAAGCGAACACTGAAGCTTTCTTT
>TRBV14|TRBJ2-2|NA|NA
CASSRVVERFANTGELFF
TGTGCCAGCAGCCGTGTTGTAGAACGGTTCGCGAACACCGGGGAGCTGTTTTTT
>TRBV12-3/TRBV12-4|TRBJ2-5|NA|NA
CASRVQGAATQYF
TGTGCCAGCAGGGTGCAGGGCGCGGCTACCCAGTACTTC
>TRBV3-1/TRBV3-2|TRBJ1-6|NA|NA
CASSQVSSSAPLHF
TGTGCCAGCAGCCAAGTTTCCTCGTCGGCACCCCTCCACTTT
>TRBV6-2/TRBV6-3|TRBJ1-3|NA|few
CASSYAGRPGNTIYF
TGTGCCAGCAGTTACGCGGGACGACCCGGAAACACCATATATTTT
>TRBV3-1/TRBV3-2|TRBJ2-2|NA|NA
CASSQLRGTGELFF
TGTGCCAGCAGCCAACTTCGAGGCACCGGGGAGCTGTTTTTT
>TRBV5-4|TRBJ1-2|NA|NA
CASSTPLQGDNYGYTF
TGTGCCAGCAGCACCCCCCTACAGGGTGATAACTATGGCTACACCTTC
>TRBV10-2|TRBJ1-3|TRBD1|once
CASREGGTGVSGNTIYF
TGCGCCAGCAGAGAGGGGGGGACAGGCGTCTCAGGAAACACCATATATTTT
>TRBV9|TRBJ2-1|TRBD1|NA
CASSVGDRGAEQFF
TGTGCCAGCAGCGTAGGGGACAGGGGGGCTGAGCAGTTCTTC
>TRBV14|TRBJ2-7|TRBD2|NA
CASSPLPGLAGGKDEQYF
TGTGCCAGCAGCCCTCTCCCGGGACTAGCGGGGGGAAAAGACGAGCAGTACTTC
>TRBV3-1/TRBV3-2|TRBJ2-2|TRBD1|once
CASSLGQGVTGELFF
TGTGCCAGCAGCCTAGGACAGGGGGTGACCGGGGAGCTGTTTTTT
>TRBV6-2/TRBV6-3|TRBJ1-2|TRBD1|NA
CASSYLTGGYGYTF
TGTGCCAGCAGTTACTTGACAGGGGGCTATGGCTACACCTTC
>TRBV19|TRBJ2-1|TRBD2|NA
CASSTRLAGGRYNEQFF
TGTGCCAGTAGTACCCGACTAGCGGGGGGAAGATACAATGAGCAGTTCTTC
>TRBV6-2/TRBV6-3|TRBJ2-1|TRBD2|NA
CASSRSGGPYNEQFF
TGTGCCAGCAGTCGTAGCGGGGGGCCCTACAATGAGCAGTTCTTC
>TRBV10-3|TRBJ1-2|TRBD1|NA
CATYQRDSQRYYGYTF
TGTGCCACTTACCAACGGGACAGCCAGCGTTACTATGGCTACACCTTC
>TRBV3-1/TRBV3-2|TRBJ1-6|NA|NA
CASSLKPPNSPLHF
TGTGCCAGCAGCCTAAAGCCCCCAAATTCACCCCTCCACTTT
>TRBV6-2/TRBV6-3|TRBJ1-2|TRBD1|NA
CASSYDLGQVYGYTF
TGTGCCAGCAGTTACGATTTGGGACAGGTCTATGGCTACACCTTC
>TRBV6-5|TRBJ2-7|NA|few
CATAGQQNEQYF
TGTGCCACCGCGGGACAGCAAAACGAGCAGTACTTC
>TRBV5-1|TRBJ1-4|TRBD1|NA
CASSLGGQVGEKLFF
TGCGCCAGCAGCTTGGGGGGACAGGTTGGTGAAAAACTGTTTTTT
>TRBV27|TRBJ1-2|NA|NA
CASSRRDSSYGYTF
TGTGCCAGCAGTCGGAGGGATTCCTCCTATGGCTACACCTTC
>TRBV6-5|TRBJ1-2|NA|NA
CASTRGGYGYTF
TGTGCCAGCACTCGGGGAGGCTATGGCTACACCTTC
>TRBV6-5|TRBJ2-1|TRBD2|NA
CASRKGLAVYNEQFF
TGTGCCAGCAGGAAGGGACTAGCGGTCTACAATGAGCAGTTCTTC
>TRBV18|TRBJ1-6|NA|few
CASSPPDSRNSPLHF
TGTGCCAGCTCACCTCCAGACAGCAGAAATTCACCCCTCCACTTT
>TRBV5-1|TRBJ2-3|TRBD1|few
CASSAQTGGNGDTQYF
TGCGCCAGCAGCGCCCAGACAGGGGGCAATGGGGATACGCAGTATTTT
>TRBV30|TRBJ1-1|NA|NA
CAWSVTGETEAFF
TGTGCCTGGAGTGTAACGGGGGAAACTGAAGCTTTCTTT
>TRBV19|TRBJ1-5|NA|NA
CATGGTDRQPQHF
TGTGCCACGGGAGGAACAGATCGACAGCCCCAGCATTTT
>TRBV24-1|TRBJ1-1|TRBD1|NA
CATSRIGLYGTGGFF
TGTGCCACCTCCCGGATCGGTTTATACGGGACAGGTGGTTTCTTT
>TRBV4-3|TRBJ2-1|NA|NA
CASSQLSGEQFF
TGCGCCAGCAGCCAACTTTCCGGGGAGCAGTTCTTC
>TRBV7-9|TRBJ2-6|NA|NA
CASSLEGRDSGANVLTF
TGTGCCAGCAGCTTAGAAGGGAGAGACTCTGGGGCCAACGTCCTGACTTTC
>TRBV7-6|TRBJ2-7|TRBD1|NA
CASSPTTGIEAEQYF
TGTGCCAGCAGCCCGACGACAGGGATAGAGGCGGAGCAGTACTTC
>TRBV6-2/TRBV6-3|TRBJ2-7|NA|NA
CASSYSPQDEQYF
TGTGCCAGCAGTTACTCCCCACAGGACGAGCAGTACTTC
>TRBV27|TRBJ1-2|NA|NA
CASSRQVCGYTF
TGTGCCAGCAGTAGACAGGTTTGTGGCTACACCTTC
>TRBV9|TRBJ1-5|TRBD1|NA
CASSLGQGLNQPQHF
TGTGCCAGCAGCCTAGGACAGGGCCTTAATCAGCCCCAGCATTTT
>TRBV6-2/TRBV6-3|TRBJ1-5|NA|NA
CASSRESYQPQHF
TGTGCCAGCAGTCGGGAATCCTATCAGCCCCAGCATTTT
>TRBV7-2|TRBJ2-2|TRBD1|NA
CASGPPGQGATGELFF
TGTGCCAGCGGCCCACCGGGACAGGGGGCCACCGGGGAGCTGTTTTTT
>TRBV5-1|TRBJ2-3|TRBD1|NA
CASSSGTGEGTDTQYF
TGCGCCAGCAGCTCAGGGACAGGGGAGGGGACAGATACGCAGTATTTT
>TRBV5-4|TRBJ2-1|TRBD1|NA
CASSLRQGAVNEQFF
TGTGCCAGCAGCTTGAGGCAGGGGGCTGTCAATGAGCAGTTCTTC
>TRBV19|TRBJ1-6|TRBD1|NA
CASSMRTGANSPLHF
TGTGCCAGTAGTATGCGGACAGGGGCCAATTCACCCCTCCACTTT
>TRBV7-2|TRBJ2-5|TRBD1|NA
CASSPDRGYQETQYF
TGTGCCAGCAGCCCGGACAGGGGGTACCAAGAGACCCAGTACTTC
>TRBV6-1|TRBJ1-2|NA|NA
CASSEVDYGYTF
TGTGCCAGCAGTGAAGTCGACTATGGCTACACCTTC
>TRBV28|TRBJ2-7|TRBD2|NA
CASSSGLAGVSEQYF
TGTGCCAGCAGTTCGGGACTAGCGGGGGTCTCAGAGCAGTACTTC
>TRBV4-2|TRBJ2-1|TRBD2|once
CASSQGGTGGAEEQFF
TGTGCCAGCAGCCAGGGGGGAACCGGGGGGGCCGAGGAGCAGTTCTTC
>TRBV11-2|TRBJ2-7|NA|NA
CASSLAGGSYEQYF
TGTGCCAGCAGCTTAGCGGGGGGCTCGTACGAGCAGTACTTC